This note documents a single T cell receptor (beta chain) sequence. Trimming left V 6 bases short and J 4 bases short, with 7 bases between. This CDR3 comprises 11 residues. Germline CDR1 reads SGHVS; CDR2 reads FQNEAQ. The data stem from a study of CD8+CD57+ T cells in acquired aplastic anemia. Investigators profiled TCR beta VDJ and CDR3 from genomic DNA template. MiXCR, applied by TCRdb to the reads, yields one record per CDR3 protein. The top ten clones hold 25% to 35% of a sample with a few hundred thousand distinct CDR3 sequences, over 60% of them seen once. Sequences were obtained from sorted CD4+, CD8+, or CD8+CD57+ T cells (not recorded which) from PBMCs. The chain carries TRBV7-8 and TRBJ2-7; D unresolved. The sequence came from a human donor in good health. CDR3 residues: CASSERYEQYF. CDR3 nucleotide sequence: TGTGCCAGCAGTGAGAGGTACGAGCAGTACTTC.